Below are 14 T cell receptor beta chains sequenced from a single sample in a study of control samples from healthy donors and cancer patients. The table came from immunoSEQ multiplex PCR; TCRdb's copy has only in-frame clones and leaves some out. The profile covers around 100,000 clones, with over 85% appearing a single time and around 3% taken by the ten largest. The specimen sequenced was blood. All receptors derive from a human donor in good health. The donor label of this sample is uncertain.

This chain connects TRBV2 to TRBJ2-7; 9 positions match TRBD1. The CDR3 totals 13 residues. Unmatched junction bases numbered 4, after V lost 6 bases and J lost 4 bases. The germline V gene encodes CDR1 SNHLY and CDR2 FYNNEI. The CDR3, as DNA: TGTGCCAGCAGGACCGGGACAGGGTACGAGCAGTACTTC. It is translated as CASRTGTGYEQYF.

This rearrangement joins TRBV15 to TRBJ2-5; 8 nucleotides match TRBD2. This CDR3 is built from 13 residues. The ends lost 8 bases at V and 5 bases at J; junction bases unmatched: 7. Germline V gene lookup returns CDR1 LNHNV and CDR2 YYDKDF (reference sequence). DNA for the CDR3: TGTGCCACCTCCGGGGGGGTAGGGGAGACCCAGTACTTC. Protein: CATSGGVGETQYF. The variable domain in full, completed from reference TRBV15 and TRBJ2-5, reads DAMVIQNPRYQVTQFGKPVTLSCSQTLNHNVMYWYQQKSSQAPKLLFHYYDKDFNNEADTPDNFQSRRPNTSFCFLDIRSPGLGDTAMYLCATSGGVGETQYFGPGTRLLVL.

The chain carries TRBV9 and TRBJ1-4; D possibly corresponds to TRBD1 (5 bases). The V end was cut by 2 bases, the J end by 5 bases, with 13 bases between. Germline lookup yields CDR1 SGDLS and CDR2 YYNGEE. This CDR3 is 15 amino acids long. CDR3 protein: CASSVDSGQNEKLFF. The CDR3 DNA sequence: TGTGCCAGCAGCGTTGATTCTGGACAAAATGAAAAACTGTTTTTT.

CDR3 sequence reads: CASSLVAQETQYF. CDR3 coding DNA: TGTGCCAGCAGCTTAGTGGCACAAGAGACCCAGTACTTC. The V and J genes are TRBV11-2 and TRBJ2-5; D ambiguous. From germline, CDR1 is SGHAT and CDR2 FQNNGV. The V gene lost 1 base and the J gene lost 2 bases, with 5 bases spanning the gap. The CDR3 has 13 residues. The variable domain in full, with the rest retrieved from reference TRBV11-2 and TRBJ2-5, is EAGVAQSPRYKIIEKRQSVAFWCNPISGHATLYWYQQILGQGPKLLIQFQNNGVVDDSQLPKDRFSAERLKGVDSTLKIQPAKLEDSAVYLCASSLVAQETQYFGPGTRLLVL.

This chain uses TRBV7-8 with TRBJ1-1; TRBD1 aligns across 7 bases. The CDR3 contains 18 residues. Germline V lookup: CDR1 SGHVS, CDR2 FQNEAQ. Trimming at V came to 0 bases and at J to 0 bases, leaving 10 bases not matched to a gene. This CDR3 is CASSLAMTGTAMNTEAFF. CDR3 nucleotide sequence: TGTGCCAGCAGCTTAGCGATGACAGGGACGGCGATGAACACTGAAGCTTTCTTT.

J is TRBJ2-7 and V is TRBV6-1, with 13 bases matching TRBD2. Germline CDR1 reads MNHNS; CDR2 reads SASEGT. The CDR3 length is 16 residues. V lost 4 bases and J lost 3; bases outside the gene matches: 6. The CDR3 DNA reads TGTGCCAGCAGTGTCGGACTAGCGGGGGACCTCTACGAGCAGTACGTC. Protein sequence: CASSVGLAGDLYEQYV.

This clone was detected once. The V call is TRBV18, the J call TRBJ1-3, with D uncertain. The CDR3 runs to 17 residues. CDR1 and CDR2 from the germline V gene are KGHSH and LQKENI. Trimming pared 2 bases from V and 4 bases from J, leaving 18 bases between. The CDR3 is CASSPVAQDFIGNTIYF. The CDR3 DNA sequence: TGTGCCAGCTCACCAGTCGCGCAGGACTTTATAGGAAACACCATATATTTT.

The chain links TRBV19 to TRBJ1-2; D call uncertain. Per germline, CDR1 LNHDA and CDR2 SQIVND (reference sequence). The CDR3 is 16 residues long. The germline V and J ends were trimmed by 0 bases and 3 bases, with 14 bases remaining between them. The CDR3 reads CASSIDLVRVDYGYTF. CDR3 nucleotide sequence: TGTGCCAGTAGTATAGATCTTGTACGGGTAGACTATGGCTACACCTTC.

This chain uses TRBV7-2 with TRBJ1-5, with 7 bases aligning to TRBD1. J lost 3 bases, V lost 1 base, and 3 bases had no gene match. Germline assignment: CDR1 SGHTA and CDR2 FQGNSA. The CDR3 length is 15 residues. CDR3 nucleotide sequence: TGTGCCAGCAGCTTAGGGGGACAGCCCAATCAGCCCCAGCATTTT. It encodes CASSLGGQPNQPQHF.

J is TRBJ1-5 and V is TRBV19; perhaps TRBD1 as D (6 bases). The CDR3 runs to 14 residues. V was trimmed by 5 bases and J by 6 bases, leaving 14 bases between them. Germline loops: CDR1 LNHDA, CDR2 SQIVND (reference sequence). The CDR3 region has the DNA TGTGCCAGTAGTCGGTCCAGGGGTGGTCAGCCCCAGCATTTT. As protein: CASSRSRGGQPQHF.

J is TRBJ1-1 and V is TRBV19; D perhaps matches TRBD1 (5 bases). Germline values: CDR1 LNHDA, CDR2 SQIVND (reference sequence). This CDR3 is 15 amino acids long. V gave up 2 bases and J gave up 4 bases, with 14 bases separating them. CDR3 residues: CASSIKGQGSTEAFF. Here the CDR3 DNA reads TGTGCCAGTAGTATAAAAGGGCAGGGATCCACTGAAGCTTTCTTT.

The CDR3 spells CASSPGLNQPQHF. Here the CDR3 DNA reads TGTGCCAGCAGCCCGGGACTTAATCAGCCCCAGCATTTT. The V and J genes are TRBV2 and TRBJ1-5; D may be TRBD1 (5 bases). Trimming cost V 6 bases and J 4 bases, with 10 bases left between them. Germline CDR1 reads SNHLY; CDR2 reads FYNNEI. This CDR3 has 13 residues.

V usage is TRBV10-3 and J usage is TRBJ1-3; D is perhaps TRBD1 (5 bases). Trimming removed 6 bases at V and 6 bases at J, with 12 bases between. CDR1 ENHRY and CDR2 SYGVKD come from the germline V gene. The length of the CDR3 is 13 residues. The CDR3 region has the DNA TGTGCCATCAGGGCAGGGAAGGAAAACACCATATATTTT. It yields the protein CAIRAGKENTIYF.

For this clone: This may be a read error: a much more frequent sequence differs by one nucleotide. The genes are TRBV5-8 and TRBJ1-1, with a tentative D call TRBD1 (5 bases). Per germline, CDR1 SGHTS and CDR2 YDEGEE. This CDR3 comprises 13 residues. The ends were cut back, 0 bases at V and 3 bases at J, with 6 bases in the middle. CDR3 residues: CASSLEGHTEAFF. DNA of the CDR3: TGTGCCAGCAGCTTGGAGGGGCACACTGAAGCTTTCTTT.